This TCR beta chain came from a study of blood T cell repertoires in COVID-19. Study at large: Material from acute and convalescent COVID-19 was sourced from the United States, Italy and Spain. The cDNA or gDNA used as material had been derived from T cells, B-cell-depleted T cells, or PBMCs.

In the original analysis: Scientists estimated how many nucleated cells there were by amplifying reference gene primers. The protocol was immunoSEQ multiplex PCR, while the TCRdb copy is restricted to in-frame clones and leaves out a portion. V and J calls and clone size follow that table, whereas D and trimming were derived from the DNA. The profile shows 400,000 or so clones, around 84% of them singletons. This CDR3 is built from 13 residues. The junction had 7 bases not matched to a gene; V was cut back by 5 bases and J by 4 bases. CDR1 and CDR2 from the germline V gene are SQVTM and ANQGSEA. The sequencing sample was made of peripheral blood. V gene TRBV29-1 combines with J gene TRBJ1-2; 7 bases are a match to TRBD1. This TCR was sampled from a human donor in a cohort sampled during active COVID-19. CDR3 DNA: TGCAGCGTTATTACAGGGGCTACCTATGGCTACACCTTC. This gives the protein CSVITGATYGYTF.